This record looks at one TCR beta chain sequence and its context. What it binds is unknown. This record belongs to a study of CD4 T cells in relation to SARS-CoV-2 and coronaviruses. Study background: After nine to eleven days of antigen culture, PBMC TCR beta CDR3s were sequenced. Of the patients, under 10 were male, 4 female, two Hispanic.

Some clones are missing from TCRdb's copy, which holds only in-frame ones; the method was immunoSEQ multiplex PCR. The repertoire holds about 41,000 clones, with under 90% as singletons. Cryopreserved PBMCs were CD4-enriched, then split into naive and memory cells. Germline V gives CDR1 SGHRS, CDR2 YFSETQ. This CDR3 is built from 14 residues. V dropped 0 bases and J dropped 6; count of bases not matched to a gene: 6. The chain has TRBV5-1 and TRBJ2-7, with 7 bases that match TRBD1. Sample: naive CD4+ T cells from PBMCs, cultured in vitro. Subset specified: naive CD4+ T cells isolated by negative enrichment. This TCR was recovered from an adult with COVID-19. Here the CDR3 DNA reads TGCGCCAGCAGCTTGGACGACAGGGCGGGCGAGCAGTACTTC. It codes for CASSLDDRAGEQYF.